This TCR beta chain stems from a study of shared clonotypes between healthy human individuals. In the study's own analysis: ImmunoSEQ supplied junction-only sequences lacking quality scores, so filtering was different. Using immunoSEQ multiplex PCR, the repertoire was profiled, and TCRdb retains in-frame clones only, with some absent. From that table come the V and J calls and clone size; the DNA was used to work out D and trimming. Here the sample spans fewer than 600,000 clones, more than 70% being singletons. The germline gives CDR1 MNHEY, CDR2 SVGAGI. The CDR3 runs to 14 residues. Sequencing was performed on PBMCs. V usage is TRBV6-5 and J usage is TRBJ2-5; 11 bases are shared with TRBD1. The assigned J gene may be wrong: the sequence end matches TRBJ2-7 better. The TCR comes from a woman aged 40 to 49 in good health. Some clones in this sample may be carry-over from other donors' samples. DNA for the CDR3: TGTGCCAGCAGTTTGGACAGGGGGCCCTACGAGCAGTACTTC. Amino acids: CASSLDRGPYEQYF.